This TCR beta chain was captured in a study of T-cell reconstitution after alpha-beta-depleted transplantation in children. Preparation of the TCRbeta library involved a method that used unique molecular identifiers. One entry per CDR3 protein results from TCRdb running MiXCR on the PCR reads. The sample records roughly 610,000 distinct CDR3 sequences, roughly a tenth being singletons. V trimming: 1 base; J trimming: 5 bases; junction bases outside the gene matches: 13. Germline V lookup: CDR1 SGHRS, CDR2 YFSETQ. The CDR3 runs to 17 residues. This clonotype was counted only a few times. The chain combines TRBV5-1 with TRBJ2-5; 8 nucleotides agree with TRBD1. The sequence derives from a human donor who donated a stem cell graft to a child with acute myeloid leukemia. The sequencing used PBMCs from the stem cell graft donor, collected from the stem cell graft. The CDR3 protein is CASSLLHAGGLMETQYF. The DNA for the CDR3 is TGCGCCAGCAGCTTGCTTCACGCAGGGGGCCTTATGGAGACCCAGTACTTC. Together with reference TRBV5-1 and TRBJ2-5, the CDR3 gives the full variable domain: KAGVTQTPRYLIKTRGQQVTLSCSPISGHRSVSWYQQTPGQGLQFLFEYFSETQRNKGNFPGRFSGRQFSNSRSEMNVSTLELGDSALYLCASSLLHAGGLMETQYFGPGTRLLVL.